This T cell receptor beta chain appears in the sequencing data of a study of T cell responses to AZD1222 COVID-19 vaccine. The wider study: Second-dose groups at about 4 or about 12 weeks were pooled.

The germline V gene encodes CDR1 SGHRS and CDR2 YFSETQ. This CDR3 comprises 14 residues. Trimming took 3 bases from V and 0 from J; bases not matched to a gene: 2. Using immunoSEQ multiplex PCR, the repertoire was profiled, and TCRdb retains in-frame clones only, with some absent. The sample lists about 160,000 clones; about 92% were seen once. In its sample, this clone was seen once. Sequenced material: peripheral blood, taken on day 0 of AZD1222 vaccination. The V call is TRBV5-1, the J call TRBJ1-1; 7 bases line up with TRBD1. This clonotype was obtained from an adult in good health. The CDR3 nucleotides read TGCGCCAGCAGCTGGGGACAGATGAACACTGAAGCTTTCTTT. Translation gives CASSWGQMNTEAFF.